The 27 T cell receptor beta chains given below trace back to one sample, sequenced in a study of CD8 T cells in ankylosing spondylitis. Study outcomes and limitations: Within ankylosing spondylitis blood, a TCR beta motif made up of eight or nine highly homologous variants appeared to be characteristic.

Their recognized antigens are unknown. TCRdb reprocessed the 5' RACE reads with MiXCR, giving one entry per CDR3 protein. The table lists a few hundred thousand distinct CDR3 sequences, around 20% of them singletons. Input material: blood, either unsorted or a sorted T cell fraction (not recorded which). The source of these receptors is a male donor with ankylosing spondylitis.

This chain joins TRBV20-1 and TRBJ1-1; a possible D gene is TRBD1 (6 bases). The length of the CDR3 is 18 residues. Looked up from germline, CDR1 is DFQATT and CDR2 is SNEGSKA (reference sequence). The germline V and J ends were trimmed by 0 bases and 1 base, with 21 bases remaining between them. Here the CDR3 reads CSARDLLWAGDSNTEAFF. The CDR3 nucleotides are TGCAGTGCTAGAGATTTGCTGTGGGCAGGGGATTCGAACACTGAAGCTTTCTTT.

The chain has TRBV6-5 and TRBJ2-7; 10 bases are shared with TRBD2. CDR1 is MNHEY, CDR2 SVGAGI, per germline. V lost 4 bases and J lost 4; bases outside the gene matches: 7. The CDR3 length is 15 residues. Here the CDR3 reads CASSSLTSGFYEQYF. The CDR3 nucleotides are TGTGCCAGCAGTTCCCTGACTAGCGGGTTTTACGAGCAGTACTTC.

The chain has TRBV9 and TRBJ2-1; the D is unclear. This CDR3 has 14 amino acids. Germline loops: CDR1 SGDLS, CDR2 YYNGEE. Between the trimmed V and J ends, which lost 0 bases and 5 bases, there was a span of 9 bases. The chain's CDR3 is CASSVGPPNNEQFF. In nucleotides, the CDR3 is TGTGCCAGCAGCGTAGGACCCCCCAACAATGAGCAGTTCTTC.

In its sample, this clonotype was seen a few times. The V gene is TRBV9, the J gene TRBJ2-5, with 7 bases that match TRBD1. The germline CDR1 and CDR2 sequences are SGDLS and YYNGEE. The CDR3 length is 16 residues. V shed 0 bases and J 1 base; nucleotides not matched to a gene: 6. CDR3 DNA sequence: TGTGCCAGCAGCGTAGCCGGGACAGCAGTCCAAGAGACCCAGTACTTC. The encoded protein is CASSVAGTAVQETQYF.

This clonotype was counted between two and nine times. The V gene is TRBV15, the J gene TRBJ1-1; 7 nucleotides match TRBD1. The germline V gene has CDR1 LNHNV and CDR2 YYDKDF (reference sequence). The CDR3 is made up of 14 amino acids. Losses at the gene ends were 5 bases for V and 6 bases for J; bases not matched to a gene: 9. CDR3 DNA sequence: TGTGCCACCAGCGCCAGGGGGGAGTACGCTGAAGCTTTCTTT. It specifies CATSARGEYAEAFF.

This clonotype was picked up a small number of times. This chain joins TRBV12-3 or TRBV12-4 and TRBJ1-5; 7 bases are shared with TRBD1. The CDR3 totals 15 residues. The junction had 8 bases not matched to a gene; V was cut back by 5 bases and J by 4 bases. CDR3 bases: TGTGCCAGCAGTCCCTACGGGACAGCAAATCAGCCCCAGCATTTT. Amino acids: CASSPYGTANQPQHF.

This clonotype was counted a few times. The chain uses TRBV9 and TRBJ2-1; TRBD2 matches 13 bases. Germline V CDR1 and CDR2: SGDLS, YYNGEE. The V gene end was trimmed by 5 bases and the J gene end by 6 bases; junction bases not matched to a gene: 8. This CDR3 region has 16 residues. DNA of the CDR3: TGTGCCAGCAGTCCCGGGGGGACTAGCGGGACCAATGAGCAGTTCTTC. This codes for CASSPGGTSGTNEQFF.

The table lists this clonotype with many counts. V gene TRBV20-1 combines with J gene TRBJ2-1; either TRBD1 or TRBD2 may supply D (5 bases each). V was shortened by 5 bases and J by 6 bases, with 20 bases between the two germline ends. Germline V lookup: CDR1 DFQATT, CDR2 SNEGSKA (reference sequence). The CDR3 spans 15 residues. The CDR3, as DNA: TGCAGTGCTCCAGAGAGGGGCCGCGGTCCCAATGAGCAGTTCTTC. It specifies CSAPERGRGPNEQFF.

The chain joins TRBV29-1 to TRBJ1-2, with D possibly being TRBD1 (5 bases). V lost 6 bases and J lost 3, with 17 bases in between. Germline CDR1 is SQVTM and CDR2 is ANQGSEA. The CDR3 loop spans 14 amino acids. The CDR3 region is CSVEARGLDYGYTF. CDR3 in DNA: TGCAGCGTCGAGGCGAGGGGACTAGACTATGGCTACACCTTC.

The chain carries TRBV19 and TRBJ2-1; possible D gene TRBD1, 6 bases. Trimming left V 4 bases short and J 8 bases short, with 30 bases between. Germline V gene sequence: CDR1 LNHDA, CDR2 SQIVND (reference sequence). The CDR3 is made up of 19 amino acids. The CDR3 DNA sequence: TGTGCCAGTAGTAACCACCCCCTCCGACAGGACCCCCCCTTGGATGAGCAGTTCTTC. Translating gives CASSNHPLRQDPPLDEQFF.

The chain uses TRBV11-2 and TRBJ2-5, with a possible D match to TRBD2 (7 bases). CDR1 is SGHAT, CDR2 FQNNGV, per germline. CDR3 length: 15 amino acids. Between the trimmed V and J ends, which lost 5 bases and 5 bases, there was a span of 18 bases. CDR3 nucleotides: TGTGCCAGCAGCCAAGCGGGGCAGGGGTCGGAGACCCAGTACTTC. Its translation is CASSQAGQGSETQYF.

J is TRBJ2-1 and V is TRBV4-3; D unclear. From germline, CDR1 is LGHNA and CDR2 YSLEER. The CDR3 sequence is 16 residues long. The V gene lost 1 base and the J gene lost 4 bases, with 14 bases spanning the gap. In nucleotides, the CDR3 is TGCGCCAGCAGCCAAGGGTGGGTTGTCCCTTACAATGAGCAGTTCTTC. Translated: CASSQGWVVPYNEQFF.

Comment on this clonotype: At one boundary the junction diverges from the germline segment, which might be a read error. The gene calls are TRBV4-1 and TRBJ2-5; D might be TRBD2 (7 bases). Germline loops: CDR1 MGHRA, CDR2 YSYEKL. The length of the CDR3 is 15 residues. The CDR3 nucleotides read TGCGCCAGCAACCAAGATTACCCAGCGGGACAACCCGAGGACTTC. Protein product: CASNQDYPAGQPEDF.

The table lists this clonotype with a few counts. The rearrangement uses TRBV28 and TRBJ2-7; possibly TRBD2 for D (5 bases). The V end lost 6 bases, the J end lost 0 bases, and 12 bases lay between the germline ends. The V gene's germline CDR1 is MDHEN and CDR2 SYDVKM. This CDR3 region has 14 residues. CDR3 nucleotide sequence: TGTGCCAGCAGCCAGCGGTTAAGCTCCTACGAGCAGTACTTC. Its translation is CASSQRLSSYEQYF.

V gene TRBV7-9 combines with J gene TRBJ2-7; 8 nucleotides align to TRBD1. The CDR3 extends over 15 amino acids. Germline CDR1 SEHNR, CDR2 FQNEAQ (reference sequence). V lost 4 bases and J lost 6; bases outside the gene matches: 11. CDR3 coding DNA: TGTGCCAGCAGCTCCGCGGGGCAGGGGGCAGGCGAGCAGTACTTC. Encoded protein: CASSSAGQGAGEQYF.

This chain uses TRBV7-9 with TRBJ2-1; D not certain. Trimming cost V 1 base and J 11 bases, with 12 bases left between them. This CDR3 comprises 13 residues. Germline lookup yields CDR1 SEHNR and CDR2 FQNEAQ (reference sequence). This CDR3 reads CASSLETPRQQFF. CDR3 sequence (DNA): TGTGCCAGCAGCTTAGAGACCCCTCGGCAGCAGTTCTTC. The whole variable domain, remainder taken from reference TRBV7-9 and TRBJ2-1, is DTGVSQNPRHKITKRGQNVTFRCDPISEHNRLYWYRQTLGQGPEFLTYFQNEAQLEKSRLLSDRFSAERPKGSFSTLEIQRTEQGDSAMYLCASSLETPRQQFFGPGTRLTVL.

The rearrangement joins TRBV5-5 to TRBJ2-1, with TRBD1 identical over 12 bases. Germline lookup yields CDR1 SGHKS and CDR2 YYEKEE (reference sequence). The CDR3 covers 14 residues. V shed 6 bases, J shed 10 bases, and the junction held 8 bases outside the gene matches. The CDR3 region has the DNA TGTGCCAGCACCGGGGGGGACAGGGGGCACGAGCAGTTCTTC. This encodes CASTGGDRGHEQFF.

V and J are TRBV10-2 and TRBJ1-1, with D maybe TRBD1 (5 bases). The V gene lost 7 bases and the J gene lost 1 base, with 10 bases spanning the gap. The CDR3 totals 13 residues. Looked up from germline, CDR1 is WSHSY and CDR2 is SAAADI. This CDR3 is CASKTEPNTEAFF. In nucleotides, the CDR3 is TGCGCCAGCAAGACAGAACCGAACACTGAAGCTTTCTTT.

The rearrangement joins TRBV27 to TRBJ2-7; D not certain. The CDR3 runs 13 residues. Trimming stripped 0 bases from V and 6 bases from J, with 9 bases between. The germline V gene has CDR1 MNHEY and CDR2 SMNVEV (reference sequence). CDR3 residues: CASSLSPIREQYF. The CDR3 DNA sequence: TGTGCCAGCAGTTTATCCCCAATACGCGAGCAGTACTTC.

This clonotype was seen more than once but under ten times. This chain connects TRBV15 to TRBJ1-2; 8 bases agree with TRBD1. The CDR3 length is 17 residues. The V and J ends lost 5 bases and 2 bases, in that order; junction bases with no gene match: 13. Per germline, CDR1 LNHNV and CDR2 YYDKDF (reference sequence). The CDR3 DNA reads as TGTGCCACCAGCGTCGACGAAGGGACAGGCGGAAACTATGGCTACACCTTC. Amino acid sequence: CATSVDEGTGGNYGYTF.

This clonotype was detected many times. As DNA, the CDR3 is TGTGCCAGCAGCCACTCCGGGACAAATGACGAGCAGTACTTC. Its translation is CASSHSGTNDEQYF. The rearrangement joins TRBV28 to TRBJ2-7; tentative D call: TRBD1 (6 bases). The ends were cut back, 6 bases at V and 5 bases at J, with 17 bases in the middle. The CDR3 is 14 residues long. Germline V lookup: CDR1 MDHEN, CDR2 SYDVKM.

This chain uses TRBV6-2 or TRBV6-3 with TRBJ2-3, with 14 nucleotides matching TRBD2. The CDR3 has 20 residues. V shed 2 bases, J shed 0 bases, and the junction held 10 bases outside the gene matches. The germline CDR1 and CDR2 sequences are MNHEY and SVGEGT. CDR3 DNA: TGTGCCAGCAGTTACCCGGGACTAGCGGGGGCTACAAGTAGCACAGATACGCAGTATTTT. Its protein is CASSYPGLAGATSSTDTQYF.

The gene calls are TRBV7-3 and TRBJ2-1; 10 nucleotides match TRBD2. CDR1 is SGHTA and CDR2 is FQGTGA in the germline V gene. V was clipped by 5 bases and J by 0 bases; unmatched bases: 10. CDR3 length: 18 amino acids. CDR3 amino acids: CASSPVGVAGGSYNEQFF. CDR3 DNA: TGTGCCAGCAGCCCCGTAGGGGTAGCGGGAGGCTCCTACAATGAGCAGTTCTTC.

This clonotype was recorded at least ten times. V and J are TRBV29-1 and TRBJ2-7, with TRBD1 matching 7 bases. The CDR3 is 14 residues long. J lost 2 bases, V lost 4 bases, and 8 bases had no gene match. Per the germline V gene, CDR1 is SQVTM and CDR2 is ANQGSEA. Written as DNA, the CDR3 is TGCAGCGTTGTCGGTCAGGGGGACCCCTACGAGCAGTACTTC. This sequence encodes CSVVGQGDPYEQYF.

The chain joins TRBV7-9 to TRBJ1-2; 7 bases align to TRBD1. The CDR3 has 14 amino acids. Germline V gives CDR1 SEHNR, CDR2 FQNEAQ (reference sequence). V trimming: 5 bases; J trimming: 7 bases; junction bases outside the gene matches: 10. The CDR3 DNA follows: TGTGCCAGCAGCCCCGGGACAGTAGCTCTTGGCTACACCTTC. Its translation: CASSPGTVALGYTF.

This sequence joins TRBV6-1 and TRBJ2-7; 7 nucleotides align to TRBD2. With 5 bases clipped from V and 6 bases from J, the junction kept 16 bases outside the gene matches. Germline V gene lookup returns CDR1 MNHNS and CDR2 SASEGT. The CDR3 is 16 amino acids. DNA for the CDR3: TGTGCCAGCAGTCCGATTCCGGGACCACCGGGGGGCGAGCAGTACTTC. It yields the protein CASSPIPGPPGGEQYF.

This chain joins TRBV20-1 and TRBJ2-5; the D gene is possibly TRBD1 (6 bases). This CDR3 has 12 amino acids. CDR1 DFQATT and CDR2 SNEGSKA come from the germline V gene (reference sequence). Trimming pared 5 bases from V and 5 bases from J, leaving 12 bases between. This CDR3 is CSAARQEETQYF. The DNA for the CDR3 is TGCAGTGCTGCGCGACAGGAGGAGACCCAGTACTTC.